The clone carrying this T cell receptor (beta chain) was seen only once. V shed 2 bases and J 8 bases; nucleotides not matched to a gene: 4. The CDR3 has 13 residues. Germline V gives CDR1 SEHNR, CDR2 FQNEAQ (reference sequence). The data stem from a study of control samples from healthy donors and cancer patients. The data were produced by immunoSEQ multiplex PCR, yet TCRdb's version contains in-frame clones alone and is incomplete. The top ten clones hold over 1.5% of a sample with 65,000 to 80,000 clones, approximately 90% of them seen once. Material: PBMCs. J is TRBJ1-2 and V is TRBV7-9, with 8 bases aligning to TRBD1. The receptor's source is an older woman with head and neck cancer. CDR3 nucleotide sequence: TGTGCCAGCAGCTTACAGGGGGCGCAGGGCTACACCTTC. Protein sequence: CASSLQGAQGYTF.